These T cell receptor beta chains were read from a single sample in a study of beta chain features in type 1 diabetes. Measured with immunoSEQ multiplex PCR; TCRdb has only the in-frame clones, and not every one. The table includes over 650,000 clones, about 14% detected once. Sequencing input: naive CD4+ T cells from blood. Receptors were obtained from a man aged 18 to 30 with type 1 diabetes. The CDR3 runs from the conserved cysteine through the conserved F or W. Fields, in order: D gene, J gene, clone size, V gene, CDR3 DNA, CDR3 protein. The D gene is left open where the match is weak. Part of the rows lack a size; the others show once, few, many or a class for expanded clones.

TRBD1	TRBJ2-3	few	TRBV5-4	TGTGCCAGCAGAAAGGGACAGGGGATAGTAACAGATACGCAGTATTTT	CASRKGQGIVTDTQYF
-	TRBJ1-2	-	TRBV28	TGTGCCAGCAGTAGGGGAGGAGCTAACTATGGCTACACCTTC	CASSRGGANYGYTF
TRBD2	TRBJ2-7	few	TRBV5-6	TGTGCCAGCAGCACGCTAGCGGTGCCCTACGAGCAGTACTTC	CASSTLAVPYEQYF
TRBD1	TRBJ2-4	few	TRBV7-3	TGTGCCAGCAGCTCTCGACAGGGGGACATTCAGTACTTC	CASSSRQGDIQYF
TRBD1	TRBJ2-7	-	TRBV7-9	TGTGCCAGCAGCCCCCGACAGGGCTCCTACGAGCAGTACTTC	CASSPRQGSYEQYF
-	TRBJ2-3	-	TRBV4-3	TGCGCCAGCAGCCCTATTTCGGCTAGCACAGATACGCAGTATTTT	CASSPISASTDTQYF
-	TRBJ2-6	few	TRBV4-1	TGCGCCAGCAGCCTTGAGGGCTCTGGGGCCAACGTCCTGACTTTC	CASSLEGSGANVLTF
-	TRBJ2-1	-	TRBV28	TGTGCCAGCAGTTTAACGGCCCCCCGGGAGCAGTTCTTC	CASSLTAPREQFF
TRBD1	TRBJ1-1	few	TRBV7-2	TGTGCCAGCAGCCTCGACAGGGGGCTGACTGAAGCTTTCTTT	CASSLDRGLTEAFF
-	TRBJ2-6	few	TRBV7-2	TGTGCCAGCAGCAAATCTGGGGCCAACGTCCTGACTTTC	CASSKSGANVLTF
-	TRBJ1-2	few	TRBV7-6	TGTGCCAGCAGCTTACAGGGACATGGCTACACCTTC	CASSLQGHGYTF
TRBD1	TRBJ2-7	-	TRBV28	TGTGCCAGCCCGCCCCGTGGACAGGGTCCCGACGAGCAGTACTTC	CASPPRGQGPDEQYF
-	TRBJ1-5	few	TRBV15	TGTGCCACCAGCAGAGGGGAACTGCTCAATCAGCCCCAGCATTTT	CATSRGELLNQPQHF
TRBD2	TRBJ2-3	few	TRBV11-2	TGTGCCAGCAGCCAAATAGCGGGGCCGGGGACGCAGTATTTT	CASSQIAGPGTQYF
-	TRBJ1-1	-	TRBV28	TGTGCCAGCAGTGTCGGGACCCCGGGTGAAGCTTTCTTT	CASSVGTPGEAFF
-	TRBJ1-5	few	TRBV2	TGTGCCAGCAGGGAAACAGGAGCCCTTAGCAATCAGCCCCAGCATTTT	CASRETGALSNQPQHF
-	TRBJ2-2	-	TRBV6-5	TGTGCCGGCCGGGACACAAACACCGGGGAGCTGTTTTTT	CAGRDTNTGELFF
TRBD1	TRBJ2-4	few	TRBV9	TGTGCCAGCAGCGCCGGGACAGCTCTAGCCAAAAACATTCAGTACTTC	CASSAGTALAKNIQYF
TRBD1	TRBJ2-7	-	TRBV27	TGTGCCAGCCAAAGTCTCAGGGACAGGGCCGTCTACGAGCAGTACTTC	CASQSLRDRAVYEQYF
-	TRBJ2-2	few	TRBV14	TGTGCCAGCAGCCCAAGATTGATGAGGAACACCGGGGAGCTGTTTTTT	CASSPRLMRNTGELFF
-	TRBJ2-7	-	TRBV6-5	TGTGCCAGCAGTCCACGGAACAGGGCACACGAGCAGTACTTC	CASSPRNRAHEQYF
-	TRBJ2-6	few	TRBV5-1	TGCGCCAGCAGCACCCCGACGGCTGGGGCCAACGTCCTGACTTTC	CASSTPTAGANVLTF
-	TRBJ1-5	few	TRBV19	TGTGCCAGTAGTATGATGACAGATTATCAGCCCCAGCATTTT	CASSMMTDYQPQHF
TRBD1	TRBJ2-1	few	TRBV25-1	TGTGCCAGCAGTGAATATGTAGGTGGACAGGGCTTGGATGAGCAGTTCTTC	CASSEYVGGQGLDEQFF
-	TRBJ2-6	-	TRBV4-1	TGCGCCAGCAGCCCCGCACTTCCTGGGGCCAACGTCCTGACTTTC	CASSPALPGANVLTF
TRBD1	TRBJ1-2	few	TRBV29-1	TGCAGCGACAGGGGGGCCTATGGCTACACCTTC	CSDRGAYGYTF
TRBD2	TRBJ2-1	-	TRBV18	TGTGCCAGCTCACCTCGACTAGCGGGAATTTCTTCCTACAATGAGCAGTTCTTC	CASSPRLAGISSYNEQFF
-	TRBJ2-5	few	TRBV5-6	TGTGCCAGCAGGCAGCTAGGGGCTAGCGAGGAGACCCAGTACTTC	CASRQLGASEETQYF
-	TRBJ2-7	-	TRBV7-9	TGTGCCAGCAGCCAAGGGGCCTCCAACTCCTACGAGCAGTACTTC	CASSQGASNSYEQYF
-	TRBJ2-1	-	TRBV5-1	TGCGCCAGCAGCTTGGAAGGTTCGGTGGGGCGGCCGTGGAATGAGCAGTTCTTC	CASSLEGSVGRPWNEQFF
-	TRBJ2-5	few	TRBV18	TGTGCCAGCTCACCGTTAGAAGGGAACCAAGAGACCCAGTACTTC	CASSPLEGNQETQYF
TRBD1	TRBJ2-3	-	TRBV27	TGTGCCAGCAGTACCGGACAGGGTCGGACAGATACGCAGTATTTT	CASSTGQGRTDTQYF
-	TRBJ2-1	few	TRBV2	TGTGCCAGCAGTGATTTGAGTGGGAGGCAGACGGGTGAGCAGTTCTTC	CASSDLSGRQTGEQFF
-	TRBJ2-6	-	TRBV28	TGTGCCAGCAGTCGGTTTGGGACCTCTGGGGCCAACGTCCTGACTTTC	CASSRFGTSGANVLTF
-	TRBJ1-3	few	TRBV29-1	TGCAGCGTTGCTGTAAACTCTGGAAACACCATATATTTT	CSVAVNSGNTIYF
-	TRBJ2-3	-	TRBV2	TGTGCCAGCTCTAGGGATTTGGCAGATACGCAGTATTTT	CASSRDLADTQYF
-	TRBJ2-3	-	TRBV30	TGTGCCTGGGACGGGGGCGCGGATACGCAGTATTTT	CAWDGGADTQYF
TRBD1	TRBJ2-7	-	TRBV13	TGTGCCAGCAGCCGTGGGACAGGAAGTCCCTACGAGCAGTACTTC	CASSRGTGSPYEQYF
-	TRBJ2-1	-	TRBV25-1	TGTGCCAGCAGTGTAATACAGGGCTACAATGAGCAGTTCTTC	CASSVIQGYNEQFF
-	TRBJ2-5	few	TRBV7-2	TGTGCCAGCAGCCCAAACATGGGGGAGACCCAGTACTTC	CASSPNMGETQYF
-	TRBJ2-2	-	TRBV30	TGTGCCTGGAGTCTGGGGAACACCGGGGAGCTGTTTTTT	CAWSLGNTGELFF
TRBD1	TRBJ2-6	-	TRBV4-1	TGCGCCAGCAGCCCCGGACAGGGATCCAACTCTGGGGCCAACGTCCTGACTTTC	CASSPGQGSNSGANVLTF
TRBD2	TRBJ2-1	few	TRBV27	TGTGCCAGCAGTTTAGAGTTCCTAGCGGGAGCTCTTGAGCAGTTCTTC	CASSLEFLAGALEQFF
-	TRBJ2-3	-	TRBV12-5	TGTGCTAGTGGTTTGAGCGGCACAGATACGCAGTATTTT	CASGLSGTDTQYF
TRBD1	TRBJ2-4	few	TRBV28	TGTGCCAGCAGCCTTTACAGGGGGATACTAATCAAAAACATTCAGTACTTC	CASSLYRGILIKNIQYF
TRBD1	TRBJ1-1	-	TRBV13	TGTGCCAGCAGCCCCCCGGCAGGGGGTCGAACTGAAGCTTTCTTT	CASSPPAGGRTEAFF
-	TRBJ2-7	few	TRBV10-2	TGCGCCAGCAGTGGGAGGCGGGCCAGGGGGCAACTAGCGAACTACGAGCAGTACTTC	CASSGRRARGQLANYEQYF
TRBD2	TRBJ2-2	-	TRBV11-3	TGTGCCAGCAGCCCAGGGGGACTAGCGGCGACCGGGGAGCTGTTTTTT	CASSPGGLAATGELFF
TRBD2	TRBJ2-2	-	TRBV6-5	TGTGCCAGCAGTTACTCGCCCGGGACTAGCCCCGGGGAGCTGTTTTTT	CASSYSPGTSPGELFF
-	TRBJ1-5	-	TRBV11-1	TGTGCCAGCAGCAGTACTAGGGACACTTATCAGCCCCAGCATTTT	CASSSTRDTYQPQHF
TRBD1	TRBJ1-4	few	TRBV7-8	TGTGCCACAAAACCCCTGGACAGGGAGGAGGAAAAACTGTTTTTT	CATKPLDREEEKLFF
TRBD1	TRBJ2-3	few	TRBV27	TGTGCCAGCAGTTTCCGGGACAGACATCCCCCTCAGTATTTT	CASSFRDRHPPQYF
-	TRBJ2-1	few	TRBV7-2	TGTGCCAGCAGCCGCCCTCCACCTTTGGATGAGCAGTTCTTC	CASSRPPPLDEQFF
-	TRBJ2-1	-	TRBV18	TGTGCCAGCTCGGGAGTGGGCAATGAGCAGTTCTTC	CASSGVGNEQFF
-	TRBJ1-2	few	TRBV20-1	TGCAGTGCTAGGGGCGATGGCTACACCTTC	CSARGDGYTF